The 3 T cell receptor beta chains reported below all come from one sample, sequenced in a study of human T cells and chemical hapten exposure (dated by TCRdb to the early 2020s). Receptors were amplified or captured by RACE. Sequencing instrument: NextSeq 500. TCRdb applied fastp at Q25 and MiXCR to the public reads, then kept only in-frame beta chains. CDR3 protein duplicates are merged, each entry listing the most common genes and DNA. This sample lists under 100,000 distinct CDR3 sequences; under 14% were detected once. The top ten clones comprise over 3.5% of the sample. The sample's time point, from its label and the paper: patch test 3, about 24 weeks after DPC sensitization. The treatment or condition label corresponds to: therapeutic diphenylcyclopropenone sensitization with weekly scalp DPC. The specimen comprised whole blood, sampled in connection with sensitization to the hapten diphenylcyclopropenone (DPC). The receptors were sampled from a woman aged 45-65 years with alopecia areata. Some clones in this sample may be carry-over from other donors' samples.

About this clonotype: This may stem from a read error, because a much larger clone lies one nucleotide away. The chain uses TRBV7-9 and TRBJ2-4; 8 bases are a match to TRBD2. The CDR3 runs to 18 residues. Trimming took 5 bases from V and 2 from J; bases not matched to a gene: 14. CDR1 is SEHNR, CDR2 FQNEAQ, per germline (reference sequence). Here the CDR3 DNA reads TGTGCCAGCAGCCCTAGGGGGGTTAGCGGGGCTACCAAAAACATTCAGTACTTC. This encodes CASSPRGVSGATKNIQYF.

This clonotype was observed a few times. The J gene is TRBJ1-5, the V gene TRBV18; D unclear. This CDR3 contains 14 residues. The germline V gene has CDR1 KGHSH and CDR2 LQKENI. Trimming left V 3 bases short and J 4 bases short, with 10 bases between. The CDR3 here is CASSPGDGNQPQHF. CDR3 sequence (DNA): TGTGCCAGCTCACCTGGAGATGGAAATCAGCCCCAGCATTTT.

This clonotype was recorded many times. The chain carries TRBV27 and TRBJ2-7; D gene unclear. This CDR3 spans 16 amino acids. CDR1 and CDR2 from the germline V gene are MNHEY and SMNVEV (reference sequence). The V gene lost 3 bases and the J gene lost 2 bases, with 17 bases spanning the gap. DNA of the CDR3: TGTGCCAGCAGTTTCGGTTCCCATAGCTTCCCCTACGAGCAGTACTTC. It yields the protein CASSFGSHSFPYEQYF.